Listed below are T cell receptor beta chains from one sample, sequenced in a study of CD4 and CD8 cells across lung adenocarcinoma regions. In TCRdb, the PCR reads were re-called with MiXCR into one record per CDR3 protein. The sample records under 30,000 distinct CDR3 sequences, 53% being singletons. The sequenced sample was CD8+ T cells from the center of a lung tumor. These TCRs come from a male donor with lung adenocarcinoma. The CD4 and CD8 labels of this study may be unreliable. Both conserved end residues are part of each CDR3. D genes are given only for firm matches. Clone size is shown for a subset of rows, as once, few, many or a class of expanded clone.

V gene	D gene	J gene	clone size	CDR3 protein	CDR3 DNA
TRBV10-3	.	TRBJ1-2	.	CAISGRSPDYGYTF	TGTGCCATCAGTGGGCGAAGCCCGGATTATGGCTACACCTTC
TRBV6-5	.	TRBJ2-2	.	CASSPRLAESTGAQFF	TGTGCCAGCAGTCCTCGACTGGCTGAGAGCACCGGTGCGCAGTTTTTT
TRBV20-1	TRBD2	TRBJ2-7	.	CSARQGAGAYEQYF	TGCAGTGCCCGGCAGGGAGCGGGAGCCTACGAGCAGTACTTC
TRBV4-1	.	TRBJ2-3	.	CGSSPGGWGKDTQYF	TGCGGCAGCAGCCCAGGCGGGTGGGGCAAAGATACGCAGTATTTT
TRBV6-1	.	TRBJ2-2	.	CASRTATNTDTLFF	TGTGCCAGCAGGACAGCCACCAACACAGATACGCTGTTTTTT
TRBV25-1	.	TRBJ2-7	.	CASSEWGTETQYF	TGTGCCAGCAGTGAATGGGGCACAGAGACGCAGTACTTC
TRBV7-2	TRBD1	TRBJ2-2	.	CASSTQGQGAGTGELFF	TGTGCCAGCAGCACACAGGGACAGGGGGCCGGCACCGGGGAGCTGTTTTTT
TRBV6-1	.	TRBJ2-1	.	CASSENREGEQFF	TGTGCCAGCAGTGAGAACAGGGAGGGTGAGCAGTTCTTC
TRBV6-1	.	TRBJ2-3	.	CARNTGAGGENMQYF	TGTGCCCGCAACACCGGGGCAGGAGGGGAAAACATGCAGTACTTT
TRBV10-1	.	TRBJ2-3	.	CASSEGDDKGTQYF	TGCGCCAGCAGTGAGGGGGATGATAAGGGTACGCAGTATTTT
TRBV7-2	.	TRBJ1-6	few	CASSSRVGRVSPLHF	TGTGCCAGCAGCAGCCGAGTAGGGAGAGTGTCACCCCTCCACTTT
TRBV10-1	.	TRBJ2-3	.	CAGRGIRATDIQYF	TGCGCCGGCAGGGGCATACGTGCCACAGATATTCAGTATTTT
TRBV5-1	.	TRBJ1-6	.	CASSLEGMGVRPLHF	TGCGCCAGCAGCTTGGAAGGTATGGGGGTCCGGCCCCTCCACTTT
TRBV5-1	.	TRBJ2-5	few	CASSLGYGGPQETQYF	TGCGCCAGCAGCTTGGGGTATGGGGGCCCTCAAGAGACCCAGTACTTC
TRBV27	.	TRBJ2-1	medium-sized	CASSFSGGNEQFF	TGTGCCAGCAGTTTTTCCGGGGGCAATGAGCAGTTCTTC
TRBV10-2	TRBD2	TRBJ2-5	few	CAGSGGWAQETQYF	TGCGCCGGGAGCGGGGGGTGGGCCCAAGAGACCCAGTACTTC
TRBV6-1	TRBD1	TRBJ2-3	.	CASRGTGDELWDTQYF	TGTGCCAGCAGGGGGACAGGGGATGAACTTTGGGATACGCAGTATTTT
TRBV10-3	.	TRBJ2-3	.	CGLGSKDMQYF	TGTGGGCTCGGAAGCAAAGATATGCAGTACTTT
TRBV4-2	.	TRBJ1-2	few	CASSQRDEGYGYTF	TGTGCCAGCAGCCAAAGGGACGAAGGCTATGGCTACACCTTC
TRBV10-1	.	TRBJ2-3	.	CASRGRQAVSTDTQYF	TGCGCCAGCAGGGGACGCCAGGCTGTGAGCACAGATACGCAGTATTTT
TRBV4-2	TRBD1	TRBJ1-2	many	CASSQDIGGSWYGYTF	TGTGCCAGCAGCCAAGATATAGGGGGCAGCTGGTATGGCTACACCTTC
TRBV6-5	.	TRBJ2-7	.	CASSYVGGGYEQYF	TGTGCCAGCAGTTACGTGGGAGGTGGTTACGAGCAGTACTTC
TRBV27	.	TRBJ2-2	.	CASRRDVNTETLYF	TGTGCCAGCAGACGGGACGTAAACACCGAGACGCTGTATTTT
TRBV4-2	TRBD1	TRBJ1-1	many	CASSQARGLGTEAFF	TGTGCCAGCAGCCAAGCCAGGGGGCTCGGCACTGAAGCTTTCTTT
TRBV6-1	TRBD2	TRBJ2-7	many	CASSEGGRAYEQYF	TGTGCCAGCAGTGAAGGCGGGAGGGCCTACGAGCAGTACTTC
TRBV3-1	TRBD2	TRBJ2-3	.	CARSGGRNPDTQYF	TGTGCCAGGAGCGGGGGCCGGAACCCAGATACGCAGTATTTC
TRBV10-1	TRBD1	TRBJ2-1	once	CASSRDRGYNEQFF	TGCGCCAGCAGCCGGGACAGGGGATACAATGAGCAGTTCTTC
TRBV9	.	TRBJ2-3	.	CASSYLGGSTDTQYF	TGTGCCAGCAGCTATCTAGGGGGAAGCACAGATACGCAGTATTTT
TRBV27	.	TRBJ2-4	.	CAGRGRRDQDIQYF	TGTGCGGGGCGCGGGCGCCGTGACCAAGACATCCAGTACTTC
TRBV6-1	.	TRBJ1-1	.	CASSPPYSPNTEAFF	TGTGCCAGCAGTCCCCCTTACAGCCCGAACACTGAAGCTTTCTTT
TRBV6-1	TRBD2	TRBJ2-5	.	CASGGAGGRDRDTQYF	TGTGCTAGCGGGGGGGCCGGGGGCCGGGACCGAGATACGCAGTACTTC
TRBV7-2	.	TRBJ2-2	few	CASNQASLGGELFF	TGTGCCAGCAATCAGGCTAGCTTGGGCGGGGAGCTGTTTTTT
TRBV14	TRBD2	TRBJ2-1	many	CASLRQGGSYNEQFF	TGTGCCAGCCTCAGGCAGGGCGGGAGCTACAATGAGCAGTTCTTC
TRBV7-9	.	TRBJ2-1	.	CASEPGAFYNEQFF	TGTGCCAGTGAGCCGGGGGCGTTTTACAATGAGCAGTTCTTC
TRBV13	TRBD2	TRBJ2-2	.	CASSAQASGSTGELFF	TGTGCCAGCAGCGCCCAGGCGAGCGGGAGCACCGGGGAGCTGTTTTTT
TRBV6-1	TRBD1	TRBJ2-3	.	CARGDRGGVKDTQYF	TGTGCCAGGGGTGACAGGGGCGGAGTCAAAGATACGCAGTATTTC
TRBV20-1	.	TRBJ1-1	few	CSARTGLKKAFF	TGCAGTGCTAGAACCGGGCTCAAAAAAGCTTTCTTT
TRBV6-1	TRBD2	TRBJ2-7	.	CACREAGLSTKNTQYF	TGTGCGTGCCGTGAAGCGGGGCTGTCCACCAAAAACACGCAGTACTTC
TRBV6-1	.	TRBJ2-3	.	CASRLVGGTDTQYF	TGTGCCAGCAGACTGGTGGGAGGGACAGACACGCAGTATTTT
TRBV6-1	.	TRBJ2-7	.	CASSEAGIGVRDMQYF	TGTGCCAGCAGTGAAGCGGGGATAGGGGTCAGGGACATGCAGTACTTC
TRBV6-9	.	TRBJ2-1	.	CASSYRTGVRTGEQFF	TGTGCCAGCAGTTACCGGACGGGCGTGAGAACAGGCGAGCAGTTCTTC
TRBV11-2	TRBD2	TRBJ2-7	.	CASSPMTSGINSEQYF	TGTGCCAGCAGCCCCATGACTAGCGGGATAAATAGCGAGCAGTACTTC
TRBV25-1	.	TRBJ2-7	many	CASRSNAAYEQYF	TGTGCCAGCAGGTCCAATGCCGCCTACGAGCAGTACTTC
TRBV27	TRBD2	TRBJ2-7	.	CASSSPGLANYEQYF	TGTGCCAGCAGTTCACCGGGACTAGCTAATTACGAGCAGTACTTC
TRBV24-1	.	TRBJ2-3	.	CATGGGGRIPDTQYF	TGTGCCACGGGTGGAGGGGGCCGGATCCCAGATACCCAGTATTTC
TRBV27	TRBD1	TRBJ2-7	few	CASSLEDRSSYEQYF	TGTGCCAGCAGTTTGGAGGACAGGAGCTCCTACGAGCAGTACTTC
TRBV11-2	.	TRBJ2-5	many	CASTLLGETQYF	TGTGCCAGCACCCTACTTGGGGAGACCCAGTACTTC
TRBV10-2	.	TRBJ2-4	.	CASSVFCDQEIQYF	TGCGCCAGCAGCGTGTTCTGTGACCAAGAGATTCAGTACTTC
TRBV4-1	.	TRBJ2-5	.	CASSQEGVSKETQYF	TGCGCCAGCAGCCAAGAGGGCGTGAGCAAAGAGACCCAGTATTTC